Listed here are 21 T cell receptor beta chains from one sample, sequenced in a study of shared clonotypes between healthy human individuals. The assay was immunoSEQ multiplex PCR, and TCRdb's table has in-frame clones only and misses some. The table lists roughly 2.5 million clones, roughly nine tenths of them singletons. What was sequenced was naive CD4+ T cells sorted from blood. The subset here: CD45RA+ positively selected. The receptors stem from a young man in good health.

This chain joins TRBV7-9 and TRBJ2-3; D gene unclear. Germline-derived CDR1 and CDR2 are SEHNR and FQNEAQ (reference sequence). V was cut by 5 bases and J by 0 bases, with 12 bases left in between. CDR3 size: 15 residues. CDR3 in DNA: TGTGCCAGCAGCAGATGGACGTTTAGCACAGATACGCAGTATTTT. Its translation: CASSRWTFSTDTQYF. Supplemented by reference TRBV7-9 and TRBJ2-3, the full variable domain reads DTGVSQNPRHKITKRGQNVTFRCDPISEHNRLYWYRQTLGQGPEFLTYFQNEAQLEKSRLLSDRFSAERPKGSFSTLEIQRTEQGDSAMYLCASSRWTFSTDTQYFGPGTRLTVL.

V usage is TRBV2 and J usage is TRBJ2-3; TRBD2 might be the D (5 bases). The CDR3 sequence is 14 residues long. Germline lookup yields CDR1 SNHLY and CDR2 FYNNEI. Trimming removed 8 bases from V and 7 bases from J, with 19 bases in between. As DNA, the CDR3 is TGTGCCAGCCTGCCGGGATACCCCGGCAATACGCAGTATTTT. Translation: CASLPGYPGNTQYF.

The CDR3 spells CASSLGLGDSPLHF. CDR3 DNA: TGTGCCAGCAGCTTGGGGTTGGGGGATTCACCCCTCCACTTT. J is TRBJ1-6 and V is TRBV5-4; D possibly corresponds to TRBD1 (5 bases). The CDR3 contains 14 residues. V lost 0 bases and J 8 bases, leaving 9 bases between the germline ends. Per germline, CDR1 SGHNT and CDR2 YYREEE (reference sequence).

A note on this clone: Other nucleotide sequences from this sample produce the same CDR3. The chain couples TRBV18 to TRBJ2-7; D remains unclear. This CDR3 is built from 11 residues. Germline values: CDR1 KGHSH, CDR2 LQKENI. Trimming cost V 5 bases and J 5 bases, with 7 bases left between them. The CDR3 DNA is TGTGCCAGCTCAGCTGGAGACGAGCAGTACTTC. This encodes CASSAGDEQYF.

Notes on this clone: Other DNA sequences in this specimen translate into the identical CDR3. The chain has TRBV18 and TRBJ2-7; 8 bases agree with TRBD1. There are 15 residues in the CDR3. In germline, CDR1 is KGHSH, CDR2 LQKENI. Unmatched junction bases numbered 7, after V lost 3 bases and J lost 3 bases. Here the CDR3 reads CASSPAGTGNYEQYF. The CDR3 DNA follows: TGTGCCAGCTCACCTGCTGGGACAGGAAACTACGAGCAGTACTTC. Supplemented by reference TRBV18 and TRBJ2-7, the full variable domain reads NAGVMQNPRHLVRRRGQEARLRCSPMKGHSHVYWYRQLPEEGLKFMVYLQKENIIDESGMPKERFSAEFPKEGPSILRIQQVVRGDSAAYFCASSPAGTGNYEQYFGPGTRLTVT.

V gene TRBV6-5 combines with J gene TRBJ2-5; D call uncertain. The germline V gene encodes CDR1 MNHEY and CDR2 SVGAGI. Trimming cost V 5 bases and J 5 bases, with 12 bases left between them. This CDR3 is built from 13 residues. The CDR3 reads CASSRPGQETQYF. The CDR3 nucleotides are TGTGCCAGCAGTCGGCCGGGCCAGGAGACCCAGTACTTC.

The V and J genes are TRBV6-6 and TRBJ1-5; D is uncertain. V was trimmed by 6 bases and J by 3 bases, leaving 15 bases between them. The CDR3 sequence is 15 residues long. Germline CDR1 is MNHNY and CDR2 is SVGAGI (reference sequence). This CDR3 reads CASRPASGDNQPQHF. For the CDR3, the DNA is TGTGCCAGCAGACCTGCCTCAGGTGACAATCAGCCCCAGCATTTT.

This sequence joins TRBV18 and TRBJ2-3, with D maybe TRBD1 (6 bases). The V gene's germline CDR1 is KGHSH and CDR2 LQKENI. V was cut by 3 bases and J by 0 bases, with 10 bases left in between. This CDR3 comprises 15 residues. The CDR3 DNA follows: TGTGCCAGCTCACCGAGACAGGATAGCACAGATACGCAGTATTTT. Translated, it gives CASSPRQDSTDTQYF.

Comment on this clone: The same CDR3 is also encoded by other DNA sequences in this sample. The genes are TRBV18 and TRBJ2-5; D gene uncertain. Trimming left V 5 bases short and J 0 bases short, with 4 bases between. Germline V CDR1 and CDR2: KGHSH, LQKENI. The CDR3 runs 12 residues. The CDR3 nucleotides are TGTGCCAGCTCAAGGAACCAAGAGACCCAGTACTTC. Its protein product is CASSRNQETQYF.

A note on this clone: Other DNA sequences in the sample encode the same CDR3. The chain's CDR3 is CASSLGGNQETQYF. The CDR3 bases are TGCGCCAGCAGCTTGGGCGGCAACCAAGAGACCCAGTACTTC. V usage is TRBV5-1 and J usage is TRBJ2-5, with D unresolved. Per germline, CDR1 SGHRS and CDR2 YFSETQ. This CDR3 comprises 14 residues. Deletions cut 0 bases from V and 0 bases from J, with 6 bases between.

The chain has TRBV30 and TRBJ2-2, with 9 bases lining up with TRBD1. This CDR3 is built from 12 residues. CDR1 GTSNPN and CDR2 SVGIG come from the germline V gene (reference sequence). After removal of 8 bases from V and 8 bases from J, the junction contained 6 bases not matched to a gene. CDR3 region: CARGQGLGELFF. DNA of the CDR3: TGTGCCCGGGGACAGGGACTGGGGGAGCTGTTTTTT.

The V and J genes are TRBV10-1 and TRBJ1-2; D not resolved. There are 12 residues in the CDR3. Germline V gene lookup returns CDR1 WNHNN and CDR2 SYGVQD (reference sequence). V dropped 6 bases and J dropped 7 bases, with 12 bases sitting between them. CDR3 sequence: CASRDGWAGYTF. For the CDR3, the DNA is TGCGCCAGCAGGGACGGATGGGCTGGCTACACCTTC.

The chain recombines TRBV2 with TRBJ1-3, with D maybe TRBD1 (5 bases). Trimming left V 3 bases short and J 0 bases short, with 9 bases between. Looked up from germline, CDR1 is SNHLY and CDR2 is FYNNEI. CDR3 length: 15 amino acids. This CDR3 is CASSEMGHSGNTIYF. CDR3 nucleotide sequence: TGTGCCAGCAGTGAGATGGGGCACTCTGGAAACACCATATATTTT.

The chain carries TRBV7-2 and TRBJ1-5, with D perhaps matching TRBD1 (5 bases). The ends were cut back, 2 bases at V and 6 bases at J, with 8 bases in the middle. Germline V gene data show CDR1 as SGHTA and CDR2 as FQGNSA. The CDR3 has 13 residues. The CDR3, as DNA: TGTGCCAGCAGCTTAACTCAGGGTCAGCCCCAGCATTTT. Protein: CASSLTQGQPQHF.

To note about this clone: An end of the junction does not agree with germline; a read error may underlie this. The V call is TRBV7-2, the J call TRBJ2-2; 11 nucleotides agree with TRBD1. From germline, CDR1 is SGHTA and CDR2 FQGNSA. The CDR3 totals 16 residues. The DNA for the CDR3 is TGTGCCAGCAGCCCCAGGACAGGGGGCCGCACCCGGGAGCTGTTTTTT. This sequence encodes CASSPRTGGRTRELFF.

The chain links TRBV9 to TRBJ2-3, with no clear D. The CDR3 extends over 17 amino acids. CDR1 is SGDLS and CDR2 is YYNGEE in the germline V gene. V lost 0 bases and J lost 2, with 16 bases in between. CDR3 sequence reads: CASSVVIPTFATDTQYF. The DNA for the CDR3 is TGTGCCAGCAGCGTAGTCATCCCGACCTTCGCCACAGATACGCAGTATTTT.

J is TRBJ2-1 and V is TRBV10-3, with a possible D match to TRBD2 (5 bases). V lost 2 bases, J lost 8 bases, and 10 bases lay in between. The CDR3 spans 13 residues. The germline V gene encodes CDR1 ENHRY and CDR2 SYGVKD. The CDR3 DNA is TGTGCCATCAGTGAGACTAGTCGCGATGAGCAGTTCTTC. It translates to CAISETSRDEQFF.

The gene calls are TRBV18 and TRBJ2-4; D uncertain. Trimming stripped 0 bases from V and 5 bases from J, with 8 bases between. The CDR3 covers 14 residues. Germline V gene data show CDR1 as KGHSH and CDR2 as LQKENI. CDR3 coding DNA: TGTGCCAGCTCACCACCACCAGGCGAAAACATTCAGTACTTC. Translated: CASSPPPGENIQYF.

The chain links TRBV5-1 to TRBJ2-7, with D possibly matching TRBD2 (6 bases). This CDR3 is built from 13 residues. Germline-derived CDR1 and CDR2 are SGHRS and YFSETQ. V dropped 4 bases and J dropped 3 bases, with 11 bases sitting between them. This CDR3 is CASSKGGNYEQYF. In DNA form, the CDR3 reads TGCGCCAGCAGCAAGGGCGGGAACTACGAGCAGTACTTC.

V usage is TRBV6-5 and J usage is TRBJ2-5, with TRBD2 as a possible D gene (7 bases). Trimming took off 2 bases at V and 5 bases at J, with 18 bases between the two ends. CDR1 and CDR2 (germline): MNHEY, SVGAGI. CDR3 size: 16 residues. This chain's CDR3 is CASSYAGIGGQETQYF. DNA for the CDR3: TGTGCCAGCAGTTACGCTGGTATCGGGGGGCAGGAGACCCAGTACTTC.

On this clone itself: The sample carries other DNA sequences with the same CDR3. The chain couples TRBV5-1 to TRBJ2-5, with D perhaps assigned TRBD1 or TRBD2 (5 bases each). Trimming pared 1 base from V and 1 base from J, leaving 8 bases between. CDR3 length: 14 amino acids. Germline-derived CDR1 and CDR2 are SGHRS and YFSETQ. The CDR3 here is CASSLSGGQETQYF. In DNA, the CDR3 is TGCGCCAGCAGCTTGTCTGGGGGCCAAGAGACCCAGTACTTC.